The clone carrying this T cell receptor (beta chain) was seen at least ten times. Its antigen is as yet unknown. A TCRbeta library incorporating unique molecular identifiers was prepared. One entry per CDR3 protein results from TCRdb running MiXCR on the PCR reads. This sample has hundreds of thousands of distinct CDR3 sequences, with roughly a tenth found just once. The sample belongs to a study of T-cell reconstitution after alpha-beta-depleted transplantation in children. Study results and caveats: Once a year had passed after transplant, T-cell counts and diversity came mostly from newly produced T cells. Reported findings indicate that, about two months after transplant, alpha-beta T cells came from several hundred expanded clones, which were derived from non-depleted graft cells. Several patients had high TCRbeta diversity at day 60; it came from surviving recipient T cells and thymic progenitors.

Germline V gives CDR1 SGHRS, CDR2 YFSETQ. V was clipped by 5 bases and J by 7 bases; unmatched bases: 22. CDR3 size: 20 residues. This chain uses TRBV5-1 with TRBJ2-2; TRBD2 matches 11 bases. This clonotype was obtained from a child aged 2 to 10 with inherited bone marrow failure, due to receive a stem cell transplant. The starting material was PBMCs, obtained before TCRalphabeta/CD19-depleted stem cell transplant. CDR3 DNA sequence: TGCGCCAGCAGATCAACTAGCGGGAGCGAAACCAAGGGGGGGATCGGGGAGCTGTTTTTT. Its protein is CASRSTSGSETKGGIGELFF.